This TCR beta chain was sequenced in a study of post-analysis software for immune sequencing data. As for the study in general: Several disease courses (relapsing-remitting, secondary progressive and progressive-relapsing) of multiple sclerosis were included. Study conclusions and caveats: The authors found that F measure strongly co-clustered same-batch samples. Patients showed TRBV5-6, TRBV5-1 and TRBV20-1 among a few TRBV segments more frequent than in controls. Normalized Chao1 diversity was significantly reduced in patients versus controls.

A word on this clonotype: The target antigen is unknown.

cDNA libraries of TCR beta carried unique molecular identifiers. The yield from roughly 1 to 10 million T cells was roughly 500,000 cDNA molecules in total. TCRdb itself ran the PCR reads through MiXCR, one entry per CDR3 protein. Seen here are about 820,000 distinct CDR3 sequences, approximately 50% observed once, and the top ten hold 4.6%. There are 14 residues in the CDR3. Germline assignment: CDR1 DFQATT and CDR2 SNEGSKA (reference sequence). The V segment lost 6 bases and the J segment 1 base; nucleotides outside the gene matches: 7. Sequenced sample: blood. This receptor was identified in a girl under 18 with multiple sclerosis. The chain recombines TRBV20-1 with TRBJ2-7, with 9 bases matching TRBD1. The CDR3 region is CSARRDRASYEQYF. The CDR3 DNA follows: TGCAGTGCCCGCCGGGACAGGGCGTCCTACGAGCAGTACTTC.